This T cell receptor (beta chain) was found in a study of blood T cell repertoires in COVID-19. V gave up 5 bases and J gave up 4 bases; unmatched junction bases: 7. CDR3 length equals 14 residues. Germline loops: CDR1 MDHEN, CDR2 SYDVKM. Participants were aged roughly 18 to 89 years from some 24 US areas. Cohort assignment relied on participant-reported clinical history. Original data processing: Counts of nucleated cells, estimated from reference gene primer amplification, were obtained. Sequencing used immunoSEQ multiplex PCR; TCRdb keeps in-frame clones, though not all of them. V, J and clone size derive from that table, while D and trimming were established from the DNA sequence. The sample lists roughly 380,000 clones; 87% were seen once.

The rearrangement links TRBV28 to TRBJ1-2, with TRBD1 identical over 7 bases. The receptor comes from a woman aged 30 to 39 who had recovered from COVID-19. Sequences were obtained from PBMCs or T cells enriched from blood (not recorded which). As DNA, the CDR3 is TGTGCCAGCAGTCCCGGACAGGCTTCCTATGGCTACACCTTC. Its translation is CASSPGQASYGYTF.